The 20 T cell receptor beta chains below all came from one sample that was sequenced in a study of shared clonotypes between healthy human individuals. Here immunoSEQ multiplex PCR was the method, and the copy in TCRdb shows in-frame clones only, minus some. The sample has under 2.5 million clones, 85% to 95% seen once. Specimen: naive CD4+ T cells from PBMCs. Noted subset: CD45RA+ positively selected. The source is a man aged 18 to 29 in good health. Some clones in this sample may be carry-over from other donors' samples.

CDR3 protein: CASSFIAEQYF. In DNA, the CDR3 is TGTGCCAGCAGTTTTATAGCCGAGCAGTACTTC. This rearrangement joins TRBV28 to TRBJ2-5; D call uncertain. The J call may be faulty, since TRBJ2-7 better matches the DNA end. CDR1 is MDHEN and CDR2 is SYDVKM in the germline V gene. The CDR3 is 11 residues long.

V is TRBV6-5 and J is TRBJ1-5; D is undetermined. Germline CDR1 MNHEY, CDR2 SVGAGI. Trimming shortened V by 4 bases and J by 5 bases, and 9 bases separated the two germline ends. This CDR3 has 13 residues. The CDR3 DNA follows: TGTGCCAGCAGTTCCACTACCTATCAGCCCCAGCATTTT. Translation gives CASSSTTYQPQHF.

This chain links TRBV7-2 with TRBJ1-6, with D possibly being TRBD1 (5 bases). Trimming cost V 7 bases and J 8 bases, with 18 bases left between them. The CDR3 runs 15 residues. Germline CDR1 is SGHTA and CDR2 is FQGNSA. The CDR3 sequence is CASNLNPGKDSPLHF. CDR3 coding DNA: TGTGCCAGCAACTTGAACCCAGGGAAGGATTCACCCCTCCACTTT.

The chain links TRBV27 to TRBJ1-6, with unresolved D. V lost 3 bases and J 7 bases, leaving 7 bases between the germline ends. There are 13 residues in the CDR3. CDR1 MNHEY and CDR2 SMNVEV come from the germline V gene (reference sequence). Written as DNA, the CDR3 is TGTGCCAGCAGTTTTTACTTAAATTCACCCCTCCACTTT. Its protein product is CASSFYLNSPLHF.

J is TRBJ1-5 and V is TRBV6-1; D is unresolved. Trimming stripped 4 bases from V and 4 bases from J, with 8 bases between. Germline V gene data show CDR1 as MNHNS and CDR2 as SASEGT. The CDR3 has 13 amino acids. This CDR3 reads CASSVMENQPQHF. CDR3 coding DNA: TGTGCCAGCAGTGTCATGGAGAATCAGCCCCAGCATTTT.

This chain connects TRBV6-1 to TRBJ2-7; D is possibly TRBD1 (5 bases). In germline, CDR1 is MNHNS, CDR2 SASEGT. V lost 3 bases, J lost 1 base, and 10 bases lay in between. The CDR3 runs 14 residues. The CDR3 reads CASSEQGTSYEQYF. CDR3 bases: TGTGCCAGCAGTGAGCAGGGCACATCCTACGAGCAGTACTTC.

The CDR3 region is CASRTGGARVNTEAFF. The CDR3, as DNA: TGTGCCAGCAGGACAGGGGGCGCAAGGGTGAACACTGAAGCTTTCTTT. The chain recombines TRBV28 with TRBJ1-1; the match to TRBD1 covers 10 bases. From germline, CDR1 is MDHEN and CDR2 SYDVKM. This CDR3 comprises 16 residues. J was trimmed by 0 bases and V by 6 bases; bases with no gene match: 7.

CDR3 amino acids: CATSRDPPIPIAYEQYF. The CDR3, as DNA: TGTGCCACCAGCAGAGATCCGCCAATACCTATTGCCTACGAGCAGTACTTC. V and J are TRBV15 and TRBJ2-7; D unclear. CDR3 length: 17 amino acids. Between the trimmed V and J ends, which lost 0 bases and 2 bases, there was a span of 17 bases. Germline V gene data show CDR1 as LNHNV and CDR2 as YYDKDF (reference sequence).

This sequence joins TRBV5-4 and TRBJ2-1, with 13 nucleotides matching TRBD2. The CDR3 totals 17 residues. After removal of 4 bases from V and 1 base from J, the junction contained 5 bases not matched to a gene. Germline CDR1 and CDR2: SGHNT and YYREEE (reference sequence). The CDR3 nucleotides read TGTGCCAGCAGCCAGGGACTAGCGGGACAGTCCTACAATGAGCAGTTCTTC. The encoded protein is CASSQGLAGQSYNEQFF.

J is TRBJ2-7 and V is TRBV6-1, with D tentatively TRBD2 (6 bases). The V and J ends lost 4 bases and 3 bases respectively, with 13 bases between them. The CDR3 is 14 residues long. Germline CDR1 reads MNHNS; CDR2 reads SASEGT. This CDR3 reads CASSGFGSIYEQYF. The CDR3 coding sequence is TGTGCCAGCAGTGGATTCGGGAGCATCTACGAGCAGTACTTC.

This sequence joins TRBV21-1 and TRBJ1-5. TRBV21-1 is flagged as a pseudogene. CDR3 length equals 17 residues. The CDR3 nucleotides are TGTGCCAGCAGCAAAGCGCTCCCCAGCGGGAGCAATCAGCCCCAGCATTTT. Its translation is CASSKALPSGSNQPQHF.

This clone has just one count. The chain carries TRBV9 and TRBJ2-3; D unresolved. The CDR3 contains 16 residues. The germline gives CDR1 SGDLS, CDR2 YYNGEE. V lost 0 bases to trimming and J lost 0 bases, with 11 bases between them. CDR3 DNA: TGTGCCAGCAGCGTAGCGTCCGGTGTTAGCACAGATACGCAGTATTTT. It codes for CASSVASGVSTDTQYF.

The table lists this clone with a count of one. The chain has TRBV19 and TRBJ1-2, with TRBD1 matching 7 bases. The CDR3 is made up of 14 amino acids. Germline trimming cut 7 bases from V and 4 bases from J; bases unmatched to any gene: 9. The germline V gene encodes CDR1 LNHDA and CDR2 SQIVND (reference sequence). The CDR3 region has the DNA TGTGCCAGTAAAAAGGGGGCAACGACCTATGGCTACACCTTC. Translated, it gives CASKKGATTYGYTF.

In this sample, this clone turned up once. The chain is built from TRBV7-2 and TRBJ2-1, with D possibly matching TRBD2 (5 bases). The CDR3 has 17 amino acids. The V gene's germline CDR1 is SGHTA and CDR2 FQGNSA. Trimming left V 1 base short and J 6 bases short, with 19 bases between. CDR3 coding DNA: TGTGCCAGCAGCTTAGTGCGTATGAGCGGCGCCGGCAATGAGCAGTTCTTC. This codes for CASSLVRMSGAGNEQFF.

The chain joins TRBV27 to TRBJ1-1, with D possibly TRBD1 on 5 matching bases. Germline CDR1 MNHEY, CDR2 SMNVEV (reference sequence). Trimming cost V 2 bases and J 4 bases, with 11 bases left between them. CDR3 length equals 14 residues. For the CDR3, the DNA is TGTGCCAGCAGTTTACGAGGACAAGTCACTGAAGCTTTCTTT. Translating it yields CASSLRGQVTEAFF.

The chain carries TRBV7-7 and TRBJ2-5, with D unclear. V was trimmed by 1 base and J by 5 bases, leaving 11 bases between them. Germline assignment: CDR1 SSHAT and CDR2 FNYEAQ (reference sequence). The CDR3 runs 14 residues. CDR3 DNA: TGTGCCAGCAGCTTAGATTGGGGTAGCGAGACCCAGTACTTC. Translation gives CASSLDWGSETQYF.

The chain uses TRBV7-3 and TRBJ2-2; D uncertain. The CDR3 totals 13 residues. V lost 3 bases and J lost 5, with 7 bases in between. Germline V gene sequence: CDR1 SGHTA, CDR2 FQGTGA. CDR3 in amino acids: CASSFAETGELFF. The CDR3 DNA is TGTGCCAGCAGCTTCGCGGAAACCGGGGAGCTGTTTTTT. The whole variable domain, remainder taken from reference TRBV7-3 and TRBJ2-2, is GAGVSQTPSNKVTEKGKYVELRCDPISGHTALYWYRQSLGQGPEFLIYFQGTGAADDSGLPNDRFFAVRPEGSVSTLKIQRTERGDSAVYLCASSFAETGELFFGEGSRLTVL.

This chain connects TRBV28 to TRBJ2-7, with D hard to call. Germline CDR1 MDHEN, CDR2 SYDVKM. V lost 5 bases and J lost 4, with 24 bases in between. This CDR3 contains 17 residues. Here the CDR3 reads CASSLNRLFSELYEQYF. The CDR3 region has the DNA TGTGCCAGCAGTCTAAATAGGCTTTTCTCCGAGCTTTACGAGCAGTACTTC.

V is TRBV28 and J is TRBJ2-5, with D tentatively TRBD1 (5 bases). The CDR3 is 16 amino acids. Trimming stripped 5 bases from V and 5 bases from J, with 21 bases between. Germline values: CDR1 MDHEN, CDR2 SYDVKM. CDR3 sequence reads: CASSPPPRVGVETQYF. The DNA for the CDR3 is TGTGCCAGCAGTCCACCCCCCCGGGTAGGGGTTGAGACCCAGTACTTC. The variable domain in full, completed from reference TRBV28 and TRBJ2-5, reads DVKVTQSSRYLVKRTGEKVFLECVQDMDHENMFWYRQDPGLGLRLIYFSYDVKMKEKGDIPEGYSVSREKKERFSLILESASTNQTSMYLCASSPPPRVGVETQYFGPGTRLLVL.

The V call is TRBV5-4, the J call TRBJ2-5; D perhaps matches TRBD1 (7 bases). The CDR3 runs 14 residues. The V gene lost 3 bases and the J gene lost 10 bases, with 19 bases spanning the gap. Germline-derived CDR1 and CDR2 are SGHNT and YYREEE (reference sequence). CDR3 nucleotide sequence: TGTGCCAGCAGCTCCAATCTCCCAGGGGGGAGCCAGTACTTC. Translated, it gives CASSSNLPGGSQYF. The full variable domain, its missing parts supplied by reference TRBV5-4 and TRBJ2-5, is ETGVTQSPTHLIKTRGQQVTLRCSSQSGHNTVSWYQQALGQGPQFIFQYYREEENGRGNFPPRFSGLQFPNYSSELNVNALELDDSALYLCASSSNLPGGSQYFGPGTRLLVL.